These T cell receptor beta chains were read from a single sample in a study of T-cell memory formation after mild COVID-19. TCRdb ran MiXCR on the 5' RACE reads and lists one entry per CDR3 protein. The table lists some 350,000 distinct CDR3 sequences, 10% to 15% of them singletons, with about 21% in the top ten. Input material: PBMCs or a T cell subset sorted from them (not recorded which). The source is a young man who had mild COVID-19 (a few samples of this study predate the infection). Cell type and time point are not known. Each CDR3 is given with its conserved first and last residue. D genes are given only for firm matches. Rows may omit the clone size; those that give it use once, few, many or a size class.

cdr3_nt,cdr3_aa,v_call,clone_size,j_call,d_call
TGCGCCAGCAGCCCCGGGGGTCGGGACGCCACGACAAATAATTCACCCCTCCACTTT,CASSPGGRDATTNNSPLHF,TRBV5-1,-,TRBJ1-6,-
TGCGCCAGCAGCCGGGGACAGGCGGTCTCCTATAATTCACCCCTCCACTTT,CASSRGQAVSYNSPLHF,TRBV5-1,-,TRBJ1-6,TRBD1
TGTGCCAGCAGTTGGGGCAGGCAGGAGACCCAGTACTTC,CASSWGRQETQYF,TRBV12-3/TRBV12-4,many,TRBJ2-5,-
TGCAGTGCTAGTCCGTCGAACTATGGCTACACCTTC,CSASPSNYGYTF,TRBV20-1,-,TRBJ1-2,-
TGTGCCAGTACGCGGACAGGGGGCATTACCGGGGAGCTGTTTTTT,CASTRTGGITGELFF,TRBV19,-,TRBJ2-2,TRBD1
TGTGCCAGCATCTTAGTCGCGACTGAGCAGTTCTTC,CASILVATEQFF,TRBV7-9,-,TRBJ2-1,-
TGCGCCAGCAGCATGGACAGGGTAGGCACTGAAGCTTTCTTT,CASSMDRVGTEAFF,TRBV5-1,few,TRBJ1-1,TRBD1
TGCGCCAGCAGCCAAGATTGGCGGAGTCCTAGCACAGATACGCAGTATTTT,CASSQDWRSPSTDTQYF,TRBV4-3,-,TRBJ2-3,-
TGTGCCAGCAGTTACTCAGTCGGGGGCGAACTTTACAATGAGCAGTTCTTC,CASSYSVGGELYNEQFF,TRBV6-2/TRBV6-3,many,TRBJ2-1,-
TGCGCCAGCAGCCAAGAGTGGCTAGCGGGGATATGGGCAGATACGCAGTATTTT,CASSQEWLAGIWADTQYF,TRBV4-1,-,TRBJ2-3,TRBD2
TGTGCCAGCAGCTATGAACCCCCCAGGACCCAGTACTTC,CASSYEPPRTQYF,TRBV7-2,-,TRBJ2-5,-
TGCGCCAGCAGCTCGATGTCCTACGAGCAGTACTTC,CASSSMSYEQYF,TRBV5-1,-,TRBJ2-7,-
TGTGCCAGCAGGGAGCAGGGGGAAGCTTTCTTT,CASREQGEAFF,TRBV28,few,TRBJ1-1,-
TGTGCCAGCAGCCGAGGGGAAGGCGAGCAGTACTTC,CASSRGEGEQYF,TRBV7-3,few,TRBJ2-7,-
TGTGCCAGCAGCTTAGGCCGTGGCTACACCTTC,CASSLGRGYTF,TRBV7-2,few,TRBJ1-2,-
TGTGCCAGCAGCTTAGGACCCGGCTCTGGAAACACCATATATTTT,CASSLGPGSGNTIYF,TRBV7-3,-,TRBJ1-3,-
TGTGCCAGCAGCGGAACAGGGTGGGCTTCACCCCTCCACTTT,CASSGTGWASPLHF,TRBV7-9,-,TRBJ1-6,-
TGTGCCAGCAGCTTAGGTTTCGCGGGGGGGCTGAGTGAGCAGTTCTTC,CASSLGFAGGLSEQFF,TRBV13,-,TRBJ2-1,TRBD2
TGTGCCAGCAGTCCGGACAGGGGGCCATATCAGCCCCAGCATTTT,CASSPDRGPYQPQHF,TRBV12-3/TRBV12-4,-,TRBJ1-5,TRBD1
TGCGCCAGCAGCTCGGGGGCAGGGGACTACAATGAGCAGTTCTTC,CASSSGAGDYNEQFF,TRBV5-1,many,TRBJ2-1,-
TGCAGCGGGGGACAGGGGGCCAGCAATGAGCAGTTCTTC,CSGGQGASNEQFF,TRBV29-1,few,TRBJ2-1,TRBD1
TGTGCCAGCTCCCTGTGGGGAGAGAGTACCTCACCCCTCCACTTT,CASSLWGESTSPLHF,TRBV18,few,TRBJ1-6,-
TGTGCCAGCAGCGGACTAGCGCAAGAGACCCAGTACTTC,CASSGLAQETQYF,TRBV9,few,TRBJ2-5,TRBD2
TGTGCCAGCAGCCGAATCGGGGAGCTGTTTTTT,CASSRIGELFF,TRBV5-6,-,TRBJ2-2,-
TGTGCCAGCAGCCAACTGAGGGGGTTCCGGAATGAAAAACTGTTTTTT,CASSQLRGFRNEKLFF,TRBV7-9,few,TRBJ1-4,-
TGCGCCAGCAGCCCGACAACTATGCTTCCCTACGAGCAGTACTTC,CASSPTTMLPYEQYF,TRBV4-3,-,TRBJ2-7,-
TGCGCCAGCAGCTTGGCACAGGGTGACGGTAGTTCACCCCTCCACTTT,CASSLAQGDGSSPLHF,TRBV5-1,few,TRBJ1-6,-
TGCGCCAGCAGCCAGGAGCCGGGGGTAGCCAAAAACATTCAGTACTTC,CASSQEPGVAKNIQYF,TRBV4-3,-,TRBJ2-4,-
TGTGCCAGCAAGGGCCCTCCGGGCGGGGGGGGAAATGAGCAGTTCTTC,CASKGPPGGGGNEQFF,TRBV7-3,few,TRBJ2-1,TRBD2
TGTGCCAGCAGTTTAGGGAGGGGCAGGTACACTGAAGCTTTCTTT,CASSLGRGRYTEAFF,TRBV12-3/TRBV12-4,few,TRBJ1-1,-
TGTGCCACCAGCTCACGATCGAGCTCCTACAATGAGCAGTTCTTC,CATSSRSSSYNEQFF,TRBV15,-,TRBJ2-1,-
TGCAGTGCTAGAGATCCCGGGACAGGGATAGCGACCCAGTACTTC,CSARDPGTGIATQYF,TRBV20-1,-,TRBJ2-5,TRBD1
TGCAGTGCTAGCCCCAGCGGGGGGACCTACGAGCAGTACTTC,CSASPSGGTYEQYF,TRBV20-1,many,TRBJ2-7,TRBD2
TGTGCCAGCAGTTTAGCAGGGGGCGTAGGGTACTATGGCTACACCTTC,CASSLAGGVGYYGYTF,TRBV12-3/TRBV12-4,-,TRBJ1-2,TRBD1
TGCAGTGCTAGGGTGTCAGAAGAGACCCAGTACTTC,CSARVSEETQYF,TRBV20-1,-,TRBJ2-5,-
TGTGCCAGCAGAAATCCGGGACAGTCTTACACCTTC,CASRNPGQSYTF,TRBV7-9,-,TRBJ1-2,TRBD1
TGTGCCAGCAGGAGGACCCACCCAAGGGGGACAGATACGCAGTATTTT,CASRRTHPRGTDTQYF,TRBV6-5,-,TRBJ2-3,-
TGTGCCAGCAGTTTAAACACAGGACGTAATTCACCCCTCCACTTT,CASSLNTGRNSPLHF,TRBV28,few,TRBJ1-6,-
TGCGCCAGCAGCGGACGGACAGGGATTGGTGAGCAGTTCTTC,CASSGRTGIGEQFF,TRBV5-1,few,TRBJ2-1,TRBD1
TGCAGTGCTCCGGTTGGGGAACATCAGCCCCAGCATTTT,CSAPVGEHQPQHF,TRBV20-1,many,TRBJ1-5,-
TGTGCCAGCTCACCAGGAGAGAATCAGCCCCAGCATTTT,CASSPGENQPQHF,TRBV18,many,TRBJ1-5,-
TGTGCCACTTTGGGGGGGTCGTCCTACAATGAGCAGTTCTTC,CATLGGSSYNEQFF,TRBV7-8,few,TRBJ2-1,TRBD2
TGCAGTGCTAGAGATCTGGACAGGGTGTGGAATGAGCAGTTCTTC,CSARDLDRVWNEQFF,TRBV20-1,-,TRBJ2-1,TRBD1
TGTGCCAGCAGCCCGGACAGGGGGGTCGCAGATACGCAGTATTTT,CASSPDRGVADTQYF,TRBV11-1,few,TRBJ2-3,TRBD1
TGCGCCAGCAGCTTGTTAGGGGATAGCAATCAGCCCCAGCATTTT,CASSLLGDSNQPQHF,TRBV5-1,many,TRBJ1-5,-
TGCGCCAGCAGCTTGGGACAGGGGAGTGAAAAACTGTTTTTT,CASSLGQGSEKLFF,TRBV5-1,many,TRBJ1-4,TRBD1
TGTGCCAGCAGCTTAGGCCCCCAAACCGGGGAGCTGTTTTTT,CASSLGPQTGELFF,TRBV7-2,few,TRBJ2-2,-
TGTGCCAGCAGTTACATCGTGGGGGACAGCGCGATCCAAGAGACCCAGTACTTC,CASSYIVGDSAIQETQYF,TRBV6-2/TRBV6-3,-,TRBJ2-5,TRBD1
TGTGCCAGCAGCTTAGAGGCGAGGGAGGGGGCCAGAGAGACCCAGTACTTC,CASSLEAREGARETQYF,TRBV7-9,few,TRBJ2-5,-
TGTGCCAGCAGCCAAGTGGTGGGATCAGAGACCCAGTACTTC,CASSQVVGSETQYF,TRBV14,few,TRBJ2-5,-